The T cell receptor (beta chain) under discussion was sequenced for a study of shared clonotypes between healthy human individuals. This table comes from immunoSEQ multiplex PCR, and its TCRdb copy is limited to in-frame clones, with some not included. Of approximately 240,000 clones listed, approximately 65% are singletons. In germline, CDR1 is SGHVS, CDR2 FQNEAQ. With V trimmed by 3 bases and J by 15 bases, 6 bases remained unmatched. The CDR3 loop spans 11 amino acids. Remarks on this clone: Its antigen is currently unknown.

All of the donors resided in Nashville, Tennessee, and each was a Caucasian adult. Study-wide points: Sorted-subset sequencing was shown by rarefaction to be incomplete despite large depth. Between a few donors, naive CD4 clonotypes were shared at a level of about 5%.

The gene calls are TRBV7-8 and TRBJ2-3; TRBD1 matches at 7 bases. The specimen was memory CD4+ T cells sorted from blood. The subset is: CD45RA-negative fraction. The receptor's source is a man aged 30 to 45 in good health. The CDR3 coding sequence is TGTGCCAGCAGCTTCGGGACAGCTTCATATTTT. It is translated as CASSFGTASYF.